This T cell receptor (beta chain) was captured in a study of blood T cells in healthy people across ages (dated by TCRdb to the mid-2010s). Turning to the overall study: In model experiments, template switching captured roughly one uniquely barcoded TCR beta cDNA molecule for every two T cells. Age-related changes in TCR beta repertoire diversity were measured in the study by deep sequencing normalized with unique cDNA molecular identifiers. To avoid experimental bias, donors of different ages were randomly spread across the sequencing lanes. The study analyzed two additional independent replicas of 1 million unique cDNA reads from the same blood draw for two donors, one aged 18 to 30 and one aged 80 or older. The donors were divided into four age groups: young (average around 17 years), middle-aged (approximately 41), aged (about 62) and long-lived (82).

Systemically healthy Caucasian individuals from Russia, some 36 in total and aged roughly 6 to 95 years, were included as donors. Each donor gave 9 to 10 milliliters of peripheral blood, collected into EDTA-treated Vacutainer tubes. Ficoll-Paque density-gradient centrifugation was used to isolate PBMCs, with at least 6 million per sample. Trizol reagent was used to extract total RNA from PBMCs, with at least 6 micrograms per sample. For every donor, an aliquot of PBMCs went through flow cytometry to measure the percentages of naive CD45RAhigh/CD27high T cells. Study-wide conclusions, independent of this receptor: Observed TCR beta diversity per million T cells fell roughly linearly with age, and a significant reduction was already apparent by age around 40. Observed TCR beta diversity correlated strongly with the percentage of naive T cells measured by flow cytometry. The CMV infection status of donors was not known, potentially confounding age-related changes in expanded clonotypes. The long-lived group showed more naive CD4+ T cells, fewer expanded clones and increased TCR diversity than the aged group, suggesting age selection. Bulk unsorted PBMC profiling prevented conclusive comparison of naive and antigen-experienced compartments. Estimates of total diversity based on one million sequenced T cells were considered lower bounds and underestimates.

CDR3 length: 16 amino acids, cysteine to phenylalanine. The CDR3 DNA has 48 bases and is translated from base 1. The germline V gene specifies SGDLS as CDR1 and YYNGEE as CDR2. Clipping removes 3 bases from V and 6 bases from J, with 6 as the unmatched junction base count. The method behind the library was 5' RACE. Sequencing used an Illumina HiSeq 2500. A second about 7 to 11 cycle PCR used a sample-barcoded 5' primer and a J-beta primer mix. Each TCR beta cDNA molecule received a unique molecular identifier from a template-switch 5' adaptor carrying 12 random nucleotides. Each sample yielded at least 3 million CDR3-containing paired-end reads. First-strand cDNA synthesis was performed from all RNA using the Mint cDNA synthesis kit, with priming by a TRBC-specific oligonucleotide. Following uracil-DNA glycosylase treatment, a first 18-cycle PCR with universal primers M1SS and BC2_uni_R was performed on all cDNA. On the study's bioinformatics: Normalization of each sample was performed by random selection of 1 million high-quality reads, each carrying a distinct molecular identifier. Reads with shared molecular identifiers were discarded instead of being binned into consensus sequences. MiTCR, with a Q25 quality threshold and the strictest error-elimination algorithm, was used for CDR3 identification, clonotype clustering and error correction. A nonparametric unseen species model using Euler transformation provided a lower-bound estimate of total TCR beta diversity. Clones were called with MiXCR by TCRdb after fastp trimmed the public reads at Q25, and only in-frame beta chains were retained. Entries that share a CDR3 protein sequence are merged under the most common genes and DNA. TCRdb's processing, not the study's, gives the V and J calls here. The sample yields about 620,000 distinct CDR3 sequences; 20% to 25% were counted once. The top ten hold 3.5% to 4% of the sample.

The sample holds a few counts of this clonotype. The antigen this receptor binds is unknown. No quality values exist for individual bases; no much larger clone is one base distant. Sequenced input: blood. This chain joins TRBV9 to TRBJ2-1; 13 bases in the middle match TRBD2. This receptor was taken from an older man in good health. The CDR3 reads as follows: CASSGMTSGRTNEQFF. The DNA sequence is given as TGTGCCAGCAGCGGAATGACTAGCGGGAGGACCAATGAGCAGTTCTTC.